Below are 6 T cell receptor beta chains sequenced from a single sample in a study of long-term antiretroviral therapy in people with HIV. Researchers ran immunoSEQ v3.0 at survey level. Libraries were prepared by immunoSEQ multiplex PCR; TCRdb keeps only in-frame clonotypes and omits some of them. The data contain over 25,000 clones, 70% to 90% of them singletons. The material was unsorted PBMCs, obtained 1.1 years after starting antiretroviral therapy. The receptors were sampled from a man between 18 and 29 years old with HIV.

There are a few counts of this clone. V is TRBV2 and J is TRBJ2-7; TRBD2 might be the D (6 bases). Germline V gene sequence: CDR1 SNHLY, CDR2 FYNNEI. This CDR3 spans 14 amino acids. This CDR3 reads CAPLGRESSYEQYF. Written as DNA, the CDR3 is TGTGCTCCGTTGGGACGGGAGTCCTCCTACGAGCAGTACTTC.

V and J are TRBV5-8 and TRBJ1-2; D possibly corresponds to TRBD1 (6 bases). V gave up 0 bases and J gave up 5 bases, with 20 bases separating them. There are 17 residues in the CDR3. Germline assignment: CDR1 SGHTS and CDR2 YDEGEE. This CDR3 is CASSLDGGHGASYGYTF. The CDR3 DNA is TGTGCCAGCAGCTTGGATGGGGGACACGGGGCTTCGTATGGCTACACCTTC.

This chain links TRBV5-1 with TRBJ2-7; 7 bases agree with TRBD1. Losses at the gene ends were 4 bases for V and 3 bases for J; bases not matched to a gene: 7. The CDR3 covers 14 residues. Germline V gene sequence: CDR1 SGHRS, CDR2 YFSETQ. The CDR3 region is CASSTGTAVYEQYF. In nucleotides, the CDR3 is TGCGCCAGCAGCACTGGGACAGCCGTCTACGAGCAGTACTTC. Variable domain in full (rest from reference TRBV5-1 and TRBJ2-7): KAGVTQTPRYLIKTRGQQVTLSCSPISGHRSVSWYQQTPGQGLQFLFEYFSETQRNKGNFPGRFSGRQFSNSRSEMNVSTLELGDSALYLCASSTGTAVYEQYFGPGTRLTVT.

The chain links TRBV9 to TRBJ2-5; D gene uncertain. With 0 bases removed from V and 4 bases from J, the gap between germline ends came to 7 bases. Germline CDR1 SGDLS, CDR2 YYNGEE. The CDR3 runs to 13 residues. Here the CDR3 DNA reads TGTGCCAGCAGCGTAGGGACCAGAGAGACCCAGTACTTC. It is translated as CASSVGTRETQYF.

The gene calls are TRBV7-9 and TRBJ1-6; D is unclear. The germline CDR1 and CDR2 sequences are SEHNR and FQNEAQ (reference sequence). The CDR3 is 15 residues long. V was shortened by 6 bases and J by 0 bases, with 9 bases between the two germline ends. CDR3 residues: CASSVVSSYNSPLHF. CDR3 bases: TGTGCCAGCAGTGTCGTCAGCTCCTATAATTCACCCCTCCACTTT.

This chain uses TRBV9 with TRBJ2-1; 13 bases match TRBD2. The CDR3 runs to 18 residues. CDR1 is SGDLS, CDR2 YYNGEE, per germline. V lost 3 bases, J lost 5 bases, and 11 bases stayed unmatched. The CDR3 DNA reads TGTGCCAGCAGCGGAACTCAACTAGCGGGAGGGGGCGACAATGAGCAGTTCTTC. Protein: CASSGTQLAGGGDNEQFF.